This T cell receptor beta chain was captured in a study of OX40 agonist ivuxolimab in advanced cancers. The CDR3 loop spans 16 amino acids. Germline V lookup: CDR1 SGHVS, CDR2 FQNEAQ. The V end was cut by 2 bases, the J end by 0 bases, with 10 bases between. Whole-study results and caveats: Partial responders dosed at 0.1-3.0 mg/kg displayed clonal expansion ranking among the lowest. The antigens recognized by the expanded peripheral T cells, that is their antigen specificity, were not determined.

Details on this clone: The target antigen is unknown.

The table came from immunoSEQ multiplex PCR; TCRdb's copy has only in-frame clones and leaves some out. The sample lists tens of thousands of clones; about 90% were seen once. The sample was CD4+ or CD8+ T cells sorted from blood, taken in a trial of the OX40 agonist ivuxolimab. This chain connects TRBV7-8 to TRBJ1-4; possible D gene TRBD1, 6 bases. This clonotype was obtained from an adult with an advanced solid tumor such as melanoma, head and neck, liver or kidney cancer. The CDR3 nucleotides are TGTGCCAGCAGCTTACAGGACAGACCAACTAATGAAAAACTGTTTTTT. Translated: CASSLQDRPTNEKLFF.